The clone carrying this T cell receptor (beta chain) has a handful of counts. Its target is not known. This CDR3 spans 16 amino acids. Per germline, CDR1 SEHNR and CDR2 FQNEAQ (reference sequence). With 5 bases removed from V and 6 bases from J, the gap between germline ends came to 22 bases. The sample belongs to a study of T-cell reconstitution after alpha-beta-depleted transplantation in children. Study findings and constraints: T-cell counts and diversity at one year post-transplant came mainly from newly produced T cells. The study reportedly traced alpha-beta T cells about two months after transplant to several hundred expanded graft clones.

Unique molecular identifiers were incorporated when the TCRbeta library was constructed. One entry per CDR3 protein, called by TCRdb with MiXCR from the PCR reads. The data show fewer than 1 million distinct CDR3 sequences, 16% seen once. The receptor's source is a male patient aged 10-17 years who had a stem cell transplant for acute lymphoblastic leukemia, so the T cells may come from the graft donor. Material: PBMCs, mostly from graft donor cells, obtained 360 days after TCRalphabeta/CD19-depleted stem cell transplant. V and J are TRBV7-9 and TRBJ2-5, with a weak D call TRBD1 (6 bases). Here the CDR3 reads CASSTKRTGSKKTQYF. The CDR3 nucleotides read TGTGCCAGCAGCACGAAGCGTACAGGGTCCAAGAAGACCCAGTACTTC.